These 10 T cell receptor beta chains came from one sample sequenced in a study of cytomegalovirus exposure and HLA in healthy donors (dated by TCRdb to 2015 to 2018). Library generation was performed with the immunoSEQ multiplex PCR assay. A mixture of 60 forward primers for TCR Vbeta segments and 13 reverse primers for TCR Jbeta segments was used in the multiplex PCR. The immuneACCESS repertoire file appears here via TCRdb, limited to in-frame rearrangements. These files lack a portion of the clones; in checked studies, under half of the deficit traces to unresolved V genes, and the cause of the others is not known. The sample table holds roughly 120,000 clones, of which 74% were seen once. The ten largest clones represent about 9.9% of the sample. Input material: PBMCs. The receptors derive from a woman in her fifties or sixties in good health and CMV-seropositive.

The chain uses TRBV7-8 and TRBJ1-1, with D maybe TRBD1 (5 bases). Trimming stripped 6 bases from V and 1 base from J, with 12 bases between. This CDR3 has 14 amino acids. The germline gives CDR1 SGHVS, CDR2 FQNEAQ. CDR3 loop: CASSVDRTNTEAFF. In DNA form, the CDR3 reads TGTGCCAGCAGTGTTGACAGAACGAACACTGAAGCTTTCTTT.

The genes are TRBV5-1 and TRBJ1-2, with 7 bases that match TRBD1. The germline V gene encodes CDR1 SGHRS and CDR2 YFSETQ. There are 14 residues in the CDR3. V trimming: 3 bases; J trimming: 6 bases; junction bases outside the gene matches: 8. CDR3 protein: CASSYGQEADGYTF. Written as DNA, the CDR3 is TGCGCCAGCAGCTACGGACAGGAGGCCGATGGCTACACCTTC. The full variable domain, rest sourced from reference TRBV5-1 and TRBJ1-2, is KAGVTQTPRYLIKTRGQQVTLSCSPISGHRSVSWYQQTPGQGLQFLFEYFSETQRNKGNFPGRFSGRQFSNSRSEMNVSTLELGDSALYLCASSYGQEADGYTFGSGTRLTVV.

The chain carries TRBV5-4 and TRBJ2-5, with 11 positions matching TRBD1. CDR3 length: 15 amino acids. Germline CDR1 is SGHNT and CDR2 is YYREEE (reference sequence). V lost 0 bases to trimming and J lost 5 bases; unmatched junction nucleotides: 3. CDR3 protein: CASSLGGTGGETQYF. The DNA of the CDR3 is TGTGCCAGCAGCTTGGGTGGGACAGGGGGTGAGACCCAGTACTTC.

V gene TRBV19 combines with J gene TRBJ2-1; perhaps TRBD2 as D (5 bases). Trimming cost V 5 bases and J 4 bases, with 9 bases left between them. This CDR3 is 13 amino acids long. Looked up from germline, CDR1 is LNHDA and CDR2 is SQIVND (reference sequence). The CDR3 loop reads CASSVGIYNEQFF. CDR3 bases: TGTGCCAGTAGTGTCGGGATTTACAATGAGCAGTTCTTC.

This clone is a singleton in its sample. This chain links TRBV12-5 with TRBJ1-1; 9 bases map to TRBD1. J lost 3 bases, V lost 5 bases, and 16 bases had no gene match. The CDR3 sequence is 18 residues long. CDR1 LGHNT and CDR2 FRNRAP come from the germline V gene. The CDR3 is CASGPSGGADRGHTEAFF. In DNA, the CDR3 is TGTGCTAGTGGTCCGTCGGGGGGGGCGGACAGGGGCCACACTGAAGCTTTCTTT.

The table lists this clone with a count of one. The chain employs TRBV27 and TRBJ2-7; 8 nucleotides match TRBD2. V was clipped by 5 bases and J by 4 bases; unmatched bases: 7. Germline values: CDR1 MNHEY, CDR2 SMNVEV (reference sequence). This CDR3 contains 14 residues. The CDR3 sequence is CASSVPGLVYEQYF. CDR3 sequence (DNA): TGTGCCAGCAGTGTACCGGGACTAGTATACGAGCAGTACTTC.

CDR3: CASSPTGGNTEAFF. The CDR3 bases are TGTGCCAGCAGCCCAACAGGGGGGAACACTGAAGCTTTCTTT. The chain joins TRBV7-8 to TRBJ1-1, with 8 bases lining up with TRBD1. Germline trimming cut 5 bases from V and 1 base from J; bases unmatched to any gene: 3. Germline V gene data show CDR1 as SGHVS and CDR2 as FQNEAQ. This CDR3 is 14 amino acids long.

This clone was picked up one time. The genes are TRBV7-2 and TRBJ1-1; D remains unclear. This CDR3 is 15 amino acids long. CDR1 is SGHTA and CDR2 is FQGNSA in the germline V gene. V was cut by 0 bases and J by 5 bases, with 13 bases left in between. CDR3 sequence (DNA): TGTGCCAGCAGCTTAGCGCTCATTCGGGAAACTGAAGCTTTCTTT. It codes for CASSLALIRETEAFF.

The rearrangement links TRBV6-1 to TRBJ2-7; D may be TRBD1 (6 bases). CDR1 is MNHNS, CDR2 SASEGT, per germline. The CDR3 consists of 13 residues. Trimming took 7 bases from V and 3 from J, leaving 13 bases between them. The CDR3 nucleotides read TGTGCCAGCACTCCCCAGGGGAGCTACGAGCAGTACTTC. This gives the protein CASTPQGSYEQYF.

This clone was found a few times. V is TRBV5-4 and J is TRBJ2-1, with 8 positions matching TRBD2. The germline V gene encodes CDR1 SGHNT and CDR2 YYREEE (reference sequence). The CDR3 runs to 15 residues. Trimming cost V 1 base and J 2 bases; bases outside gene matches: 2. CDR3 amino acids: CASSLTGGPYNEQFF. CDR3 DNA sequence: TGTGCCAGCAGCTTGACGGGAGGGCCCTACAATGAGCAGTTCTTC.